The T cell receptor (beta chain) described here comes from a study of blood T cell repertoires in COVID-19. The wider study: Researchers got acute and convalescent COVID-19 samples from the United States, Italy and Spain. T cells, B-cell-depleted T cells, or PBMCs supplied cDNA or gDNA.

Measured with immunoSEQ multiplex PCR; TCRdb has only the in-frame clones, and not every one. The sample records about 140,000 clones, about 87% being singletons. The CDR3 is 13 residues long. V lost 5 bases to trimming and J lost 5 bases; unmatched junction nucleotides: 3. The germline V gene has CDR1 SEHNR and CDR2 FQNEAQ (reference sequence). What was sequenced was peripheral blood. This clonotype was obtained from a woman aged 50 to 60 with acute or convalescent COVID-19. The V gene is TRBV7-9, the J gene TRBJ1-5, with TRBD1 identical over 7 bases. Written as DNA, the CDR3 is TGTGCCAGCAGCCCAGGGGGGCATCAGCCCCAGCATTTT. This codes for CASSPGGHQPQHF.